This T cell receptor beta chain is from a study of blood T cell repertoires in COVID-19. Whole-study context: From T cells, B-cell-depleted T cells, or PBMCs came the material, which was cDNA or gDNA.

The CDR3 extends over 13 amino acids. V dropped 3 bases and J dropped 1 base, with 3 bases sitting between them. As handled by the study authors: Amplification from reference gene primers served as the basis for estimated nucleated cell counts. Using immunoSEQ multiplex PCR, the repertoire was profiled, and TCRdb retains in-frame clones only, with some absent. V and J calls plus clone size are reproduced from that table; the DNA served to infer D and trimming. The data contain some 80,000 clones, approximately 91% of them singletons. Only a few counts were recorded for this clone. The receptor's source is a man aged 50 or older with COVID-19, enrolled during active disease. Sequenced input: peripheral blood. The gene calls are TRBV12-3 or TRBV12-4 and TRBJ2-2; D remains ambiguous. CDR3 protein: CASSLRNTGELFF. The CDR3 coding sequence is TGTGCCAGCAGTTTGCGGAACACCGGGGAGCTGTTTTTT.